This paragraph covers one T cell receptor (beta chain) sequence. This clone may be a read error of a much larger clone one base away. This entry belongs to a study of T cells in Graves' hyperthyroidism and ophthalmopathy. This CDR3 spans 14 amino acids. In germline, CDR1 is SQVTM, CDR2 ANQGSEA. Trimming pared 0 bases from V and 2 bases from J, leaving 10 bases between. RNA transcripts were the template for amplifying TCR beta CDR3 regions. TCR CDR3 underwent first-round RT-PCR with the HTBI primer set. TCRdb recomputed calls from the multiplex PCR reads with MiXCR, one row per CDR3 protein. Of hundreds of thousands of distinct CDR3 sequences detected, around 38% appear once; the ten largest clones hold around 10%.

The gene calls are TRBV29-1 and TRBJ1-2; D not resolved. The receptor was isolated from a man aged 18-30 years with Graves' hyperthyroidism. Material: blood. Written as DNA, the CDR3 is TGCAGCGTTGAAGAGCTCCCGAAGAACTATGGCTACACCTTC. Its translation is CSVEELPKNYGYTF. Full variable domain (rest looked up from reference TRBV29-1 and TRBJ1-2): SAVISQKPSRDICQRGTSLTIQCQVDSQVTMMFWYRQQPGQSLTLIATANQGSEATYESGFVIDKFPISRPNLTFSTLTVSNMSPEDSSIYLCSVEELPKNYGYTFGSGTRLTVV.